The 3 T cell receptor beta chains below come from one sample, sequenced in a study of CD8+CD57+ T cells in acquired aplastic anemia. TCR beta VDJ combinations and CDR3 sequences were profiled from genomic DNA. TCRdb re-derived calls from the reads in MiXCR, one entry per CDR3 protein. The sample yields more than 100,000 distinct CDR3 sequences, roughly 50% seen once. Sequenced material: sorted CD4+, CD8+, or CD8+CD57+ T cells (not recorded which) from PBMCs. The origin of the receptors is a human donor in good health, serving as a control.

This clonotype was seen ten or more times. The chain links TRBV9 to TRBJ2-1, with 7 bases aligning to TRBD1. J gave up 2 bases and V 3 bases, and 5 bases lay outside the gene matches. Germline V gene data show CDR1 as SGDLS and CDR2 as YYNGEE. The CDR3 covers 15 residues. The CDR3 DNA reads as TGTGCCAGCAGCGCCCAGGGGGTAGCCTACAATGAGCAGTTCTTC. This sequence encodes CASSAQGVAYNEQFF.

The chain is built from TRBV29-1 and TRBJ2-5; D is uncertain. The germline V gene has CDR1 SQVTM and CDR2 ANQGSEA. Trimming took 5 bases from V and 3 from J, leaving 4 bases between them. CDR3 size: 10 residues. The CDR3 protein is CSVIEETQYF. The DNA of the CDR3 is TGCAGCGTTATTGAAGAGACCCAGTACTTC.

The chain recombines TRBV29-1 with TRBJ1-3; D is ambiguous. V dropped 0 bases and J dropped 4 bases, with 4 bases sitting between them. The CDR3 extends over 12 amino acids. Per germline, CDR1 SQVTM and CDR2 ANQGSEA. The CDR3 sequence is CSVEDRGNTIYF. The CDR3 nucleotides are TGCAGCGTTGAAGATAGGGGAAACACCATATATTTT. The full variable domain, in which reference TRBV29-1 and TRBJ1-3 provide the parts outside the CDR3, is SAVISQKPSRDICQRGTSLTIQCQVDSQVTMMFWYRQQPGQSLTLIATANQGSEATYESGFVIDKFPISRPNLTFSTLTVSNMSPEDSSIYLCSVEDRGNTIYFGEGSWLTVV.